This TCR beta chain was retrieved from a study of blood T cells in healthy people across ages. This clonotype appeared once. Its specificity is unknown. CDR3 length: 16 amino acids. Trimming stripped 1 base from V and 4 bases from J, with 14 bases between. From germline, CDR1 is MDHEN and CDR2 SYDVKM. Isolated PBMCs totaled at least 7 million in each sample. Using a J-beta primer mix together with a sample-barcoded 5' primer, a second PCR was run for roughly 7 to 12 cycles. TCRdb used MiXCR to reprocess the 5' RACE reads, holding one entry per CDR3 protein. The repertoire consists of under 2 million distinct CDR3 sequences, with almost 35% occurring once and the leading ten covering about 11%. General study findings and limits: Significant beta diversity loss was already apparent by age approximately 40, declining roughly linearly. Naive CD4+ cells and diversity were both higher in long-lived donors than in aged donors. Donor CMV status was unknown, possibly confounding expanded clonotype changes.

This TCR came from a woman aged 30 to 39 in good health. Sequencing used blood. The chain combines TRBV28 with TRBJ2-1, with a tentative D call TRBD1 (6 bases). CDR3 bases: TGTGCCAGCAGTTTATATGCTCTAGGGGGATACAATGAGCAGTTCTTC. Translating gives CASSLYALGGYNEQFF.